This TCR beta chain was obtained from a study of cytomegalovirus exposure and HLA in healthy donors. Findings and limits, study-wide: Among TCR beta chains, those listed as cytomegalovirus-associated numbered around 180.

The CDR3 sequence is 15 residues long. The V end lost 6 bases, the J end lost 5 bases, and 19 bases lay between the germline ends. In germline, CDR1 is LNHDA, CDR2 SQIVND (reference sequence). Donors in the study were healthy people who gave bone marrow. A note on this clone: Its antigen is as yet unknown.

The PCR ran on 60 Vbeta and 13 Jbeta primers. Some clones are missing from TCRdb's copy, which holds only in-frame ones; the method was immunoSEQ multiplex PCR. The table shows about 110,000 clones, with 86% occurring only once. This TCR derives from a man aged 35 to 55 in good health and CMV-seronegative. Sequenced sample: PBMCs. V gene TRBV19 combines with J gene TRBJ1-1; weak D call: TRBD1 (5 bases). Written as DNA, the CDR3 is TGTGCCAGTAGCCCTGGGTCCCGGGGGAGGACTGAAGCTTTCTTT. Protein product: CASSPGSRGRTEAFF.